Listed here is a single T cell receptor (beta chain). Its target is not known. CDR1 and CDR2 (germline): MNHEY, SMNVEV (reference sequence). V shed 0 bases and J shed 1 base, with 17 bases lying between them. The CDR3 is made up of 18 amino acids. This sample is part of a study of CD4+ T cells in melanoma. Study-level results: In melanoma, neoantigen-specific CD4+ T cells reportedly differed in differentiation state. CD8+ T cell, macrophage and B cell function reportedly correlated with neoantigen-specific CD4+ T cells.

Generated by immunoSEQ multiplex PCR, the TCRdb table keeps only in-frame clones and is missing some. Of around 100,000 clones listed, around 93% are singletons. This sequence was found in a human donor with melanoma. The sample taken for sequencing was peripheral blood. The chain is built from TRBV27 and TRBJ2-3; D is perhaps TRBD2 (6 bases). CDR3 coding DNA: TGTGCCAGCAGTTTATCGGGCGGGGTGGCGGGACGCACAGATACGCAGTATTTT. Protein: CASSLSGGVAGRTDTQYF.